This entry concerns a single T cell receptor beta chain. Its specificity is unknown. Here immunoSEQ multiplex PCR was the method, and the copy in TCRdb shows in-frame clones only, minus some. The sample yields about 43,000 clones, roughly 90% seen once. The CDR3 spans 14 residues. Looked up from germline, CDR1 is MNHNS and CDR2 is SASEGT. The J segment lost 9 bases and the V segment lost 8 bases, leaving 10 bases of the junction unmatched. The sample originates from a study of T cells in localized non-small cell lung cancer. Study findings and constraints: Adjacent uninvolved lung tissue had the highest T cell clonality, exceeding tumor. Heterogeneity remains possible, as sequencing covered one tumor region only. Out of the top 100 tumor clones, a median approximately 50 were seen in adjacent lung.

The receptor's source is a woman aged 40 to 75 with stage II lung adenocarcinoma. Here the sequenced sample was PBMCs, taken before any cancer treatment. This chain links TRBV6-1 with TRBJ2-1, with TRBD2 identical over 10 bases. For the CDR3, the DNA is TGTGCCAGCCTAAGAAGCGGGGGGGCGACTGAGCAGTTCTTC. Protein product: CASLRSGGATEQFF.